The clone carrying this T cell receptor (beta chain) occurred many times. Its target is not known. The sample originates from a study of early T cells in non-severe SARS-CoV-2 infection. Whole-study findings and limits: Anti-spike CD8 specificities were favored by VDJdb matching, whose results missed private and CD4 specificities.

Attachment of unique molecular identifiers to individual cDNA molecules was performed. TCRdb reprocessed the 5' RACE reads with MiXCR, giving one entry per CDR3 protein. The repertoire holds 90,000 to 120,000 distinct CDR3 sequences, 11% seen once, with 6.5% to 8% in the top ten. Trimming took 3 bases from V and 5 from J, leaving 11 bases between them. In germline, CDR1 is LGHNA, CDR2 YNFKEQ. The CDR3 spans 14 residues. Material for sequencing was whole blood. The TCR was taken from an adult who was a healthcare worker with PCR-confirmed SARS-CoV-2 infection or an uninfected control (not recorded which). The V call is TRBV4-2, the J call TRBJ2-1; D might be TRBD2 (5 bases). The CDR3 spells CASSQERKNNEQFF. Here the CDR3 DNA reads TGTGCCAGCAGCCAGGAGCGGAAAAACAATGAGCAGTTCTTC.